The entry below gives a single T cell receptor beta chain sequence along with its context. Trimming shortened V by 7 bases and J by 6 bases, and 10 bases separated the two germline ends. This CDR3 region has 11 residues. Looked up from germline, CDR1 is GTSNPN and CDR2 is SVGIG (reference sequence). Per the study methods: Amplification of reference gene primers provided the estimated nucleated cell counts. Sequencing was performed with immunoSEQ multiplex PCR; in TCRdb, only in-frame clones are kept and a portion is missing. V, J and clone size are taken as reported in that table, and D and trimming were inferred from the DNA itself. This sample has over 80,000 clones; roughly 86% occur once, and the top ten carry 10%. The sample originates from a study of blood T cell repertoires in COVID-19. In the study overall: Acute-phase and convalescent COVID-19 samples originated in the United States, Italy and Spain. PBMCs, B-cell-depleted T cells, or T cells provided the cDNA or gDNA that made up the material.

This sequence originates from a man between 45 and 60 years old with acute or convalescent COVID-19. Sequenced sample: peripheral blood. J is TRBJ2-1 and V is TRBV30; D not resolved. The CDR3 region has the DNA TGTGCCTACGACTTTTTCAATGAGCAGTTCTTC. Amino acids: CAYDFFNEQFF.